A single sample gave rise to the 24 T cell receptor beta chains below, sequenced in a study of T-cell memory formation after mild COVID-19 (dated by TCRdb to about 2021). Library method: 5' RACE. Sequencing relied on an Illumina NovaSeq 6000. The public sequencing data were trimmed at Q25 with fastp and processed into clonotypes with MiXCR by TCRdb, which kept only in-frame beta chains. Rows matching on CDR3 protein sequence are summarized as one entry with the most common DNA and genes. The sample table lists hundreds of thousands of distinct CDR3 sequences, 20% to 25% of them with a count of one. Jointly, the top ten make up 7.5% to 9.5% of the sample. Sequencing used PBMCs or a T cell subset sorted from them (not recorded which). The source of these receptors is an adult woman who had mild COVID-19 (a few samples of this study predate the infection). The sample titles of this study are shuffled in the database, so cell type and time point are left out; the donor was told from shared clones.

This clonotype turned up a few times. CDR3 coding DNA: TGTGCCAGCAGCGTTGAGACAGGGGGCTACGAGCAGTACTTC. This translates into CASSVETGGYEQYF. The chain is built from TRBV9 and TRBJ2-7, with 9 bases that match TRBD1. Germline V lookup: CDR1 SGDLS, CDR2 YYNGEE. V trimming: 2 bases; J trimming: 3 bases; junction bases outside the gene matches: 3. The CDR3 has 14 residues.

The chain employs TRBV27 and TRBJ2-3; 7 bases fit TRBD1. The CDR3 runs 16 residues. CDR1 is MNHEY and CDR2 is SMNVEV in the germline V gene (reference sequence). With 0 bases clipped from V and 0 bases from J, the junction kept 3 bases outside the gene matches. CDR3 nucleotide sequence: TGTGCCAGCAGTTTATCTGGGACAGCGAGCACAGATACGCAGTATTTT. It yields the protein CASSLSGTASTDTQYF.

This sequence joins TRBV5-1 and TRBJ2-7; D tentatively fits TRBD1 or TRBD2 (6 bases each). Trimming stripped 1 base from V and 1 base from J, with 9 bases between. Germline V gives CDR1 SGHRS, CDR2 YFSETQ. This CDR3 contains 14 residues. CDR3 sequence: CASSLWGASYEQYF. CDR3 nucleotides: TGCGCCAGCAGCTTGTGGGGGGCTTCCTACGAGCAGTACTTC.

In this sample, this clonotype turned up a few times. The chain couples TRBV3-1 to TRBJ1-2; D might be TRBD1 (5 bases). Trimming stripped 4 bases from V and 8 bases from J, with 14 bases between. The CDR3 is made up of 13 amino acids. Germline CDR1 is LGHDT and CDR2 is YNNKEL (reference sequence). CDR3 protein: CASSPLDRQGYTF. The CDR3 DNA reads TGTGCCAGCAGCCCCTTAGACAGACAAGGCTACACCTTC.

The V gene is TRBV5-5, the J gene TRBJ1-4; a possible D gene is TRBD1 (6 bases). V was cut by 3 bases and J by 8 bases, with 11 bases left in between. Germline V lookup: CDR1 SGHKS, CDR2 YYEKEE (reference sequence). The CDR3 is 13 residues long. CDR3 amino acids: CASSWGAEEKLFF. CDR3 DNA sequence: TGTGCCAGCAGCTGGGGGGCGGAAGAAAAACTGTTTTTT.

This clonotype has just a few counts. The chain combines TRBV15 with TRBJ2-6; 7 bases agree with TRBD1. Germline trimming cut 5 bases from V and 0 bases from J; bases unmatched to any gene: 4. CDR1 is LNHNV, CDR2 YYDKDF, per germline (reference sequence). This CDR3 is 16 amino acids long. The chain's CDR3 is CATSAQGFSGANVLTF. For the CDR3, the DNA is TGTGCCACCAGCGCACAGGGGTTCTCTGGGGCCAACGTCCTGACTTTC.

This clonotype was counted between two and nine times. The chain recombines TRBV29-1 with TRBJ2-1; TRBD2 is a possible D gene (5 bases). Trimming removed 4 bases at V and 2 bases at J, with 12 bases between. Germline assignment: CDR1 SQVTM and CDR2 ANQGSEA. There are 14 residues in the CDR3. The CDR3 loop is CSVVGKLAYNEQFF. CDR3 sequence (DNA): TGCAGCGTTGTCGGGAAATTGGCCTACAATGAGCAGTTCTTC.

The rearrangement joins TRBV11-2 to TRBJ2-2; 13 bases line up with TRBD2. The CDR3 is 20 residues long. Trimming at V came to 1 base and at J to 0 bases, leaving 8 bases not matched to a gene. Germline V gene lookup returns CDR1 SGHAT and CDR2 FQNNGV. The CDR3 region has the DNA TGTGCCAGCAGCTTAGTTGTTTTACTAGCGGGGGGGCCGAACACCGGGGAGCTGTTTTTT. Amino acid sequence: CASSLVVLLAGGPNTGELFF.

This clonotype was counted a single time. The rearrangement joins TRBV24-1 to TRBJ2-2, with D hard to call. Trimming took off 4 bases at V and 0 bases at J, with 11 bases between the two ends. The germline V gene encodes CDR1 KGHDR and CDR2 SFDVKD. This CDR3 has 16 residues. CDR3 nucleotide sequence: TGTGCCACCAGTGACCCAACCGGAACGAACACCGGGGAGCTGTTTTTT. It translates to CATSDPTGTNTGELFF.

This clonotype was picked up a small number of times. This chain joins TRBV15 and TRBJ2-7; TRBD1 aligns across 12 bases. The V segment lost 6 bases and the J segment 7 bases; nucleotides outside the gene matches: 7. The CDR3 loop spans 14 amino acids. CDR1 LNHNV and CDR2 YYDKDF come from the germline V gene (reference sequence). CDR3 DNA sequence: TGTGCCACCAGTTTGGGACAGGGGGCGCGTGAGCAGTACTTC. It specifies CATSLGQGAREQYF.

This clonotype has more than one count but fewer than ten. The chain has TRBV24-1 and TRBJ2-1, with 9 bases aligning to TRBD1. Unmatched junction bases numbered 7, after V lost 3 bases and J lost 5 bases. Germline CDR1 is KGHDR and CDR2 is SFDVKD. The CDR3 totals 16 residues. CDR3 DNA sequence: TGTGCCACCAGTGATATCGACAGGGGGTTCAACAATGAGCAGTTCTTC. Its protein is CATSDIDRGFNNEQFF.

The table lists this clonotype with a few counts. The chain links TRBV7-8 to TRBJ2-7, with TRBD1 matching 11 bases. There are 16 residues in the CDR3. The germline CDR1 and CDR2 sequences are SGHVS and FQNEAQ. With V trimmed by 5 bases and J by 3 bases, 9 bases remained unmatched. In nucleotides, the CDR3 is TGTGCCAGCAGCCCGGACGGGACAGGGGGAATCTACGAGCAGTACTTC. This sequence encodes CASSPDGTGGIYEQYF.

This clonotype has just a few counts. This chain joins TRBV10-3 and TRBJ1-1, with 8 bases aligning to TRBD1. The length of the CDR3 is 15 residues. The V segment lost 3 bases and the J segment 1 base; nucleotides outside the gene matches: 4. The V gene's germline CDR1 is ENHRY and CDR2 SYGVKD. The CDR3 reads CAISDRTGWNTEAFF. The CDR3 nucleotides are TGTGCCATCAGTGACCGGACAGGGTGGAACACTGAAGCTTTCTTT.

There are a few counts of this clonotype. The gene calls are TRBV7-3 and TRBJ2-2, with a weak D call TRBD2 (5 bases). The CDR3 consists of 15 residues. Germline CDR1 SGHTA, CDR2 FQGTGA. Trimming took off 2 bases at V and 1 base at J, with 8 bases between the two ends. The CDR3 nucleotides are TGTGCCAGCAGCTTAGGCGGGTTGAACACCGGGGAGCTGTTTTTT. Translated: CASSLGGLNTGELFF.

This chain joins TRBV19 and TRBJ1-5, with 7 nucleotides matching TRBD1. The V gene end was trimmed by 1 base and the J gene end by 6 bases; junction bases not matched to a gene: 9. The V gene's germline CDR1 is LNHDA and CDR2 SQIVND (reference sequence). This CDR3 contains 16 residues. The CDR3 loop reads CASSIVRQGWGQPQHF. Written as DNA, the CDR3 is TGTGCCAGTAGTATAGTCCGACAGGGTTGGGGTCAGCCCCAGCATTTT. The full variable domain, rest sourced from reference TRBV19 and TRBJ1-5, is DGGITQSPKYLFRKEGQNVTLSCEQNLNHDAMYWYRQDPGQGLRLIYYSQIVNDFQKGDIAEGYSVSREKKESFPLTVTSAQKNPTAFYLCASSIVRQGWGQPQHFGDGTRLSIL.

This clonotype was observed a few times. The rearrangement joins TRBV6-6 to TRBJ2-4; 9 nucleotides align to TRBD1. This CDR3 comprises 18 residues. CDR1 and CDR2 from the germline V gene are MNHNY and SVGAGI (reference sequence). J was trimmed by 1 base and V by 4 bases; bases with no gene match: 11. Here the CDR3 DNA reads TGTGCCAGCAGTTCTGCGGACAGGGGTCGGGAGGCCAAAAACATTCAGTACTTC. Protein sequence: CASSSADRGREAKNIQYF.

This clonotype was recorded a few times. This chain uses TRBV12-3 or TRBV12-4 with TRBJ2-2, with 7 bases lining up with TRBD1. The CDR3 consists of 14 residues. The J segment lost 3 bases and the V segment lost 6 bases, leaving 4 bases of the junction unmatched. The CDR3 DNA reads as TGTGCCAGCAGAAGACAGGGCTACACCGGGGAGCTGTTTTTT. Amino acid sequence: CASRRQGYTGELFF.

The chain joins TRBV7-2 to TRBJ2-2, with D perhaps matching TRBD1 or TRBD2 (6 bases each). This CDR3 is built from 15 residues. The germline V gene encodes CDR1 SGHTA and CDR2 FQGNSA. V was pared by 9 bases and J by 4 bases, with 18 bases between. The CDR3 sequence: CASQISGALTGELFF. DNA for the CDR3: TGTGCCAGTCAGATTTCGGGGGCCCTCACCGGGGAGCTGTTTTTT.

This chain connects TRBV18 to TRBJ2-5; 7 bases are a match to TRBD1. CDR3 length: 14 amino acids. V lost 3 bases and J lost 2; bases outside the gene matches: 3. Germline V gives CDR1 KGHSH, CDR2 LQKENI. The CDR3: CASSPKTGQETQYF. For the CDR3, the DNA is TGTGCCAGCTCACCGAAGACAGGGCAAGAGACCCAGTACTTC.

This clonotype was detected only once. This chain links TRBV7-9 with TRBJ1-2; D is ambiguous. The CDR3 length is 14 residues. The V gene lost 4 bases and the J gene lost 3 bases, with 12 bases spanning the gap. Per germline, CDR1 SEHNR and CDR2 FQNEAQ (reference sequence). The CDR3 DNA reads TGTGCCAGCAGCTCAAGGTCGGAATACTATGGCTACACCTTC. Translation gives CASSSRSEYYGYTF.

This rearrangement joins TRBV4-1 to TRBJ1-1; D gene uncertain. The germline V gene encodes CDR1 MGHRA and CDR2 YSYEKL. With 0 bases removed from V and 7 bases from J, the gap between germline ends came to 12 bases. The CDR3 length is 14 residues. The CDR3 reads CASSQEWSVLEAFF. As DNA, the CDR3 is TGCGCCAGCAGCCAAGAGTGGTCCGTGCTTGAAGCTTTCTTT.

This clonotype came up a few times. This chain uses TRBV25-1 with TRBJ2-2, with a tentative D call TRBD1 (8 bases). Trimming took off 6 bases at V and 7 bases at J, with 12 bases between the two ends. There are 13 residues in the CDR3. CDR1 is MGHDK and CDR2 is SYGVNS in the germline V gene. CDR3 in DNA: TGTGCCAGCAGCTACAGGGGGGGCGGGGAGCTGTTTTTT. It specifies CASSYRGGGELFF.

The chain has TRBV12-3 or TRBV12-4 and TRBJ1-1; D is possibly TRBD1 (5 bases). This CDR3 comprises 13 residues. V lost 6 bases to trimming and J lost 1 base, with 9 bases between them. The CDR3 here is CASRWGENTEAFF. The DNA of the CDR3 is TGTGCCAGCAGATGGGGGGAGAACACTGAAGCTTTCTTT.

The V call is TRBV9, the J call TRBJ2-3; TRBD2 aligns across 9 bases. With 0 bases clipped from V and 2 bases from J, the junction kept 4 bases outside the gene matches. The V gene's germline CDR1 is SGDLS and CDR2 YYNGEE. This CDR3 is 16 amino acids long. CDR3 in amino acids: CASSVEGTSSTDTQYF. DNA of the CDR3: TGTGCCAGCAGCGTAGAGGGGACTAGCTCCACAGATACGCAGTATTTT.